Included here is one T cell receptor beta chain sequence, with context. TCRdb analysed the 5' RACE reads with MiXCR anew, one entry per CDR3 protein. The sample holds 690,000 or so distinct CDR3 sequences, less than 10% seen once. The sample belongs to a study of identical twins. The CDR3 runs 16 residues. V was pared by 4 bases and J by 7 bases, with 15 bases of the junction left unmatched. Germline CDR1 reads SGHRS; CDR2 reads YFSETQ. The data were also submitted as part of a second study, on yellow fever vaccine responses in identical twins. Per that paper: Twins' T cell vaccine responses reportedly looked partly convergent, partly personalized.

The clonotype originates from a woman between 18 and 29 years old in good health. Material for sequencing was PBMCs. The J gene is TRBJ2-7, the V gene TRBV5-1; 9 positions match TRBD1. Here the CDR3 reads CASSNSPTGQGVEQYF. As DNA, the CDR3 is TGCGCCAGCAGCAATTCGCCCACGGGACAGGGTGTGGAGCAGTACTTC.